Reported below is one T cell receptor beta chain. This clone was picked up many times. Its antigen remains undetermined. It has no much larger one-base neighbor in the sample; base qualities were not kept. The CDR3 measures 14 amino acids from cysteine to phenylalanine. The retained sequence is limited to the CDR3, 42 bases, with the frame set at the first base. V lost 4 bases and J lost 7 bases; the stretch between them is 14 bases long. This entry is derived from a study of metastatic and nonmetastatic thyroid tumors (dated by TCRdb to between 2020 and 2021). For the study in its entirety: The researchers compared repertoires between peripheral blood samples and tumor or nodule tissue samples from patients with malignant or benign thyroid disease.

The library was generated by PCR. Instrument on record: Illumina HiSeq 4000. The TCR beta-chain CDR3 region of each patient was profiled by high-throughput sequencing. Turning to the authors' computational methods: Drawing on CDR3 differences between clinicopathological groups, the researchers built a classifier meant to tell apart patients with distant-metastatic papillary thyroid cancer. The Shannon index was used to measure repertoire diversity, and the Morisita-Horn index was used to measure how similar tumor and blood repertoires were. The public reads were reprocessed in TCRdb via fastp at Q25 and MiXCR, keeping in-frame beta chains. None of the V and J calls come from the authors' own analysis; TCRdb made them. Recorded for this sample are tens of thousands of clones; roughly 23% of them occurred a single time. The ten largest clones take up 3.8% of the sample. Broader findings and caveats from the paper: TCR beta diversity was reported as significantly higher in malignant tumors than in benign nodules, in both blood and tumor samples.

Before undergoing thyroid surgery, none of the patients had been given any kind of treatment. Using T-cell receptor beta sequencing, the researchers looked back retrospectively at clinical samples from patients, gathered between about 2011 and 2018. Sample: blood. The origin of this receptor is a male donor with papillary thyroid cancer or a benign thyroid nodule (not recorded which). Some clones in this sample may be carry-over from other donors' samples. This receptor chain uses TRBV12-3 or TRBV12-4 and TRBJ1-5; the D region possibly corresponds to TRBD1 (6 bases align). The DNA is TGTGCCAGCAGTTCTGCCGGGGGCAGGCAGCCCCAGCATTTT. This codes for CASSSAGGRQPQHF.